This TCR beta chain was sequenced for a study of CD8+CD57+ T cells in acquired aplastic anemia. Overall study: Sorting CD4+ and CD8+ cells gave DNA averaging roughly 3.5 ug.

For CDR3 and TCR beta VDJ profiling, genomic DNA was the template used. TCRdb processed the reads anew with MiXCR; each CDR3 protein has one entry. The sample consists of around 250,000 distinct CDR3 sequences, 55% to 60% of them appearing once. Overall study findings and caveats: CD8+ Simpson's diversity showed no significant patient-control difference.

This clonotype was seen more than once but under ten times. Its specificity is unknown. Sample: sorted CD4+, CD8+, or CD8+CD57+ T cells (not recorded which) from PBMCs. The sequence was obtained from a human donor with severe aplastic anemia or a healthy control (not recorded which).

The CDR3 sequence: CSASPLAGGADEQYF. DNA of the CDR3: TGCAGTGCTAGCCCCCTCGCGGGAGGCGCGGACGAGCAGTACTTC. V and J are TRBV20-1 and TRBJ2-7; 8 bases agree with TRBD2. The CDR3 totals 15 residues. V was pared by 3 bases and J by 5 bases, with 12 bases of the junction left unmatched. The V gene's germline CDR1 is DFQATT and CDR2 SNEGSKA (reference sequence).